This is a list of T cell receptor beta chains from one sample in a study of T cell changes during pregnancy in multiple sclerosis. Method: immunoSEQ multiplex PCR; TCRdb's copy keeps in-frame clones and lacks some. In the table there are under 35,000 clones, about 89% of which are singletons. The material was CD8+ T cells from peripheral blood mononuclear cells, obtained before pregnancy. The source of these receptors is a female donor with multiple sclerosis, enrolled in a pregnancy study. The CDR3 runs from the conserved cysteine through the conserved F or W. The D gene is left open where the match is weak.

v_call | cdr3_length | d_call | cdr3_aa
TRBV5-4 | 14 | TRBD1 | CASSPGGADYGYTF
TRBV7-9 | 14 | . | CASSLAMTAYEQYF
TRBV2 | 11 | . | CASGRVGEQYF
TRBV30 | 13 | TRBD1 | CAWETGGAETQYF
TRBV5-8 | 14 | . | CASSLPGSNYGYTF
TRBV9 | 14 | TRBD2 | CASRLSGGAGELFF
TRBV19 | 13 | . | CATSLGRNTEAFF
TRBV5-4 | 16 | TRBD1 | CASSSHMTGAHYGYTF
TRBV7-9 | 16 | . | CASSSWGPTRYNEQFF
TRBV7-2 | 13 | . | CASSLEEGNTIYF